The next 15 T cell receptor beta chains were all read from a single sample in a study of CD8 T cells in Susac syndrome. With random hexamers, reverse transcription was performed on about 0.45 to 1 ug of RNA. MiXCR, run by TCRdb on the immunoSEQ multiplex PCR reads, gives a single entry per CDR3 protein. The sample carries more than 200,000 distinct CDR3 sequences, over 90% recorded once. The sample consisted of CD4+ T cells from PBMCs. The source is a human donor with Susac syndrome.

The CDR3 coding sequence is TGTGCCTGGAGAGCGACCGGGGGCAATCAGCCCCAGCATTTT. It is translated as CAWRATGGNQPQHF. This sequence joins TRBV30 and TRBJ1-5; D unresolved. From germline, CDR1 is GTSNPN and CDR2 SVGIG (reference sequence). V lost 3 bases and J 2 bases, leaving 11 bases between the germline ends. The CDR3 has 14 residues.

This rearrangement joins TRBV12-3 or TRBV12-4 to TRBJ1-1; D may be TRBD1 (6 bases). The CDR3 runs 15 residues. V lost 7 bases and J 0 bases, leaving 15 bases between the germline ends. CDR3 amino acids: CASKSGEGLNTEAFF. CDR3 nucleotides: TGTGCCAGCAAGTCAGGGGAGGGATTGAACACTGAAGCTTTCTTT.

This chain joins TRBV20-1 and TRBJ1-6, with D possibly matching TRBD1 (5 bases). Trimming removed 4 bases at V and 9 bases at J, with 13 bases between. The germline V gene has CDR1 DFQATT and CDR2 SNEGSKA (reference sequence). CDR3 length: 13 amino acids. The CDR3 region is CSAMGTGRSPLHF. CDR3 DNA: TGCAGTGCTATGGGGACCGGCCGTTCACCCCTCCACTTT.

V gene TRBV2 combines with J gene TRBJ2-5; 8 bases match TRBD2. Germline lookup yields CDR1 SNHLY and CDR2 FYNNEI. Trimming took 3 bases from V and 5 from J; bases not matched to a gene: 5. The CDR3 covers 14 residues. The CDR3 protein is CASSDAGGQETQYF. In DNA form, the CDR3 reads TGTGCCAGCAGTGACGCGGGGGGTCAGGAGACCCAGTACTTC.

The chain combines TRBV3-1 with TRBJ1-3, with D possibly matching TRBD1 (5 bases). This CDR3 is 15 amino acids long. V lost 4 bases to trimming and J lost 2 bases, with 12 bases between them. The germline V gene has CDR1 LGHDT and CDR2 YNNKEL (reference sequence). CDR3 sequence: CASSLLPGAGNTIYF. In DNA, the CDR3 is TGTGCCAGCAGCCTACTACCGGGGGCTGGAAACACCATATATTTT.

The chain uses TRBV28 and TRBJ2-7; 9 bases align to TRBD1. The CDR3 is made up of 14 amino acids. CDR1 is MDHEN and CDR2 is SYDVKM in the germline V gene. V was clipped by 3 bases and J by 7 bases; unmatched bases: 7. This CDR3 reads CASSFPGQGREQYF. The CDR3 region has the DNA TGTGCCAGCAGTTTTCCGGGACAGGGTAGGGAGCAGTACTTC. Using reference TRBV28 and TRBJ2-7 for the parts outside the CDR3, the full variable domain is DVKVTQSSRYLVKRTGEKVFLECVQDMDHENMFWYRQDPGLGLRLIYFSYDVKMKEKGDIPEGYSVSREKKERFSLILESASTNQTSMYLCASSFPGQGREQYFGPGTRLTVT.

The chain joins TRBV30 to TRBJ1-5; unclear D gene. Trimming left V 0 bases short and J 0 bases short, with 12 bases between. This CDR3 has 16 residues. Per the germline V gene, CDR1 is GTSNPN and CDR2 is SVGIG (reference sequence). CDR3 DNA: TGTGCCTGGAGTGTACCGGGAGCTTATAGCAATCAGCCCCAGCATTTT. It is translated as CAWSVPGAYSNQPQHF. The full variable domain, with the rest looked up from reference TRBV30 and TRBJ1-5, is SQTIHQWPATLVQPVGSPLSLECTVEGTSNPNLYWYRQAAGRGLQLLFYSVGIGQISSEVPQNLSASRPQDRQFILSSKKLLLSDSGFYLCAWSVPGAYSNQPQHFGDGTRLSIL.

V is TRBV13 and J is TRBJ1-4, with 11 bases that match TRBD1. Per germline, CDR1 PRHDT and CDR2 FYEKMQ (reference sequence). The length of the CDR3 is 15 residues. The V gene end was trimmed by 5 bases and the J gene end by 7 bases; junction bases not matched to a gene: 6. The CDR3 nucleotides are TGTGCCAGCAGCCCCCGGACAGGGGGCCGTGAAAAACTGTTTTTT. As protein: CASSPRTGGREKLFF.

The V call is TRBV20-1, the J call TRBJ2-3; perhaps TRBD2 as D (5 bases). Between the trimmed V and J ends, which lost 2 bases and 3 bases, there was a span of 12 bases. The CDR3 runs 14 residues. Germline V gene data show CDR1 as DFQATT and CDR2 as SNEGSKA (reference sequence). The CDR3 loop reads CSARLSGGTDTQYF. CDR3 coding DNA: TGCAGTGCTAGACTCTCGGGCGGGACAGATACGCAGTATTTT.

The genes are TRBV20-1 and TRBJ2-1, with D possibly being TRBD1 or TRBD2 (7 bases each). CDR1 is DFQATT, CDR2 SNEGSKA, per germline (reference sequence). Trimming took 1 base from V and 7 from J, leaving 14 bases between them. The CDR3 runs 14 residues. The CDR3 bases are TGCAGTGCTAGAGTACGCAGGGGGGGGAATGAGCAGTTCTTC. It is translated as CSARVRRGGNEQFF.

The count of this clonotype is one. The chain is built from TRBV5-4 and TRBJ2-7; D is possibly TRBD1 or TRBD2 (5 bases each). CDR1 and CDR2 from the germline V gene are SGHNT and YYREEE (reference sequence). V lost 3 bases and J lost 0, with 16 bases in between. There are 16 residues in the CDR3. The CDR3 region is CASSSWLGRSSYEQYF. CDR3 sequence (DNA): TGTGCCAGCAGCTCTTGGTTGGGACGTAGCTCCTACGAGCAGTACTTC. Using reference TRBV5-4 and TRBJ2-7 for the parts outside the CDR3, the full variable domain is ETGVTQSPTHLIKTRGQQVTLRCSSQSGHNTVSWYQQALGQGPQFIFQYYREEENGRGNFPPRFSGLQFPNYSSELNVNALELDDSALYLCASSSWLGRSSYEQYFGPGTRLTVT.

This clonotype appeared a single time. The V call is TRBV9, the J call TRBJ2-3; D is perhaps TRBD2 (7 bases). Germline lookup yields CDR1 SGDLS and CDR2 YYNGEE. Trimming took off 4 bases at V and 0 bases at J, with 24 bases between the two ends. The length of the CDR3 is 19 residues. CDR3 DNA sequence: TGTGCCAGCAGCCCTCGTTATAGGGGGGGAACTGCTAGCACAGATACGCAGTATTTT. It translates to CASSPRYRGGTASTDTQYF.

Written as DNA, the CDR3 is TGTGCCAGCAGCTTGCTCGCCGGTAATTCACCCCTCCACTTT. Encoded protein: CASSLLAGNSPLHF. The V call is TRBV5-6, the J call TRBJ1-6; no firm D call. The CDR3 sequence is 14 residues long. The germline gives CDR1 SGHDT, CDR2 YYEEEE. V lost 1 base and J 6 bases, leaving 8 bases between the germline ends. Full variable domain (rest looked up from reference TRBV5-6 and TRBJ1-6): DAGVTQSPTHLIKTRGQQVTLRCSPKSGHDTVSWYQQALGQGPQFIFQYYEEEERQRGNFPDRFSGHQFPNYSSELNVNALLLGDSALYLCASSLLAGNSPLHFGNGTRLTVT.

This chain connects TRBV20-1 to TRBJ2-1, with 13 bases fitting TRBD2. CDR1 and CDR2 from the germline V gene are DFQATT and SNEGSKA (reference sequence). Losses at the gene ends were 4 bases for V and 2 bases for J; bases not matched to a gene: 5. The CDR3 runs 16 residues. DNA for the CDR3: TGCAGTGCTACGACTAGCGGGGGGATAGCCTACAATGAGCAGTTCTTC. It is translated as CSATTSGGIAYNEQFF.

The chain has TRBV30 and TRBJ2-3, with 10 bases that match TRBD2. The germline V gene has CDR1 GTSNPN and CDR2 SVGIG (reference sequence). This CDR3 region has 15 residues. Unmatched junction bases numbered 5, after V lost 2 bases and J lost 3 bases. CDR3 DNA sequence: TGTGCCTGGAGTTTAGCGGGGGGCGAGACAGATACGCAGTATTTT. It yields the protein CAWSLAGGETDTQYF.